This T cell receptor (beta chain) comes out of a study of blood T cell repertoires in COVID-19 (dated by TCRdb to 2018 to 2021). Study-wide context: The collaborator samples originated in the United States, Italy and Spain and spanned the acute and convalescent phases of COVID-19. A freely available public database, intended as a resource for researchers studying the immune response to SARS-CoV-2, is where the repertoires were released. The prospective study material was composed of cDNA or gDNA derived from T cells, B-cell-depleted T cells, or PBMCs. The dataset comprised deeply sampled blood TCRbeta repertoires from subjects exposed to, actively infected with, or recovered from COVID-19. HLA class I and class II types, where available, came from metadata supplied by the sample provider rather than from assay-based typing. Samples came from the ongoing ImmuneRACE study (first 160 participants) plus 1,254 subjects from 6 global collaborators. Nearly every sample came with metadata listing a de-identified subject ID, COVID-19 status, age in years and sex. Overall study outcomes, separate from this receptor: The quantity of clinical and demographic metadata differed by source and by participant and was supplied without curation.

TCRbeta CDR3 regions were amplified from genomic DNA by means of the immunoSEQ Assay, a bias-controlled multiplex PCR. The published analysis was carried out like this. The number of nucleated cells in each sample was estimated from the amplification of reference gene primers within the assay. To quantify the absolute abundance of each unique TCRbeta CDR3 rearrangement, sequence reads were collapsed and filtered. For each sample, productive Simpson clonality was calculated by taking the square root of Simpson's diversity index across productive rearrangements. Not all clones reach the TCRdb copy of this immuneACCESS table, which keeps in-frame sequences only. Checked studies attribute under half of the gap to unresolved V genes and leave the rest unexplained. V and J calls and clone size are given by that table; D and trimming were obtained from the DNA. The sample includes about 160,000 clones, with 70% to 85% observed a single time. Roughly 7% of the sample rests with the top ten.

This clone was detected only once. It has no known antigen specificity. No much larger clonotype is one base removed from it; base qualities were not supplied. The V and J ends are trimmed by 2 bases and 3 bases, leaving 8 bases between them. Taken from the germline V gene, the CDR1 and CDR2 loops are MNHNS and SASEGT. Including the terminal cysteine and phenylalanine, the CDR3 comprises 14 residues. Of all the DNA, just the CDR3 is kept, 42 bases in frame from base 1. In Seattle, one collaborating source enrolled patients while the infection was active and tracked those patients longitudinally over the course of disease. The collaborating institutions used their own protocols to collect whole blood in K2EDTA tubes. For TCRbeta analysis, collaborators shipped samples in one of three forms: frozen whole blood, isolated PBMCs, or DNA extracted from either of those sample types.

This clonotype was obtained from a woman aged 40 to 49 with COVID-19, enrolled during active disease. Specimen: peripheral blood. The sequence joins TRBV6-1 to TRBJ1-3; the D segment cannot be called with confidence. The nucleotides are TGTGCCAGCAGTGAAACCAGAATTGGAAACACCATATATTTT. Its protein is CASSETRIGNTIYF.